This TCR beta chain comes out of a study of OX40 agonist ivuxolimab in advanced cancers. Whole-study context: Ivuxolimab, an antibody that agonizes OX40 (CD134), was administered to the patients. Dose-escalation cases comprised hepatocellular carcinoma, melanoma, renal cell or head and neck cancer. Patients got intravenous ivuxolimab at 0.01 to 10 mg/kg every 2 weeks.

Whole-study findings and limits: Expanded clones tended on average to be more numerous among CD8+ T cells than CD4+.

Produced via immunoSEQ multiplex PCR; TCRdb's table is partial and in-frame only. This sample has more than 85,000 clones, with approximately 89% found just once. This CDR3 has 15 residues. Germline assignment: CDR1 SGHAT and CDR2 FQNNGV. Losses at the gene ends were 4 bases for V and 6 bases for J; bases not matched to a gene: 8. Of note for this clone: Its target is unknown.

This TCR was sampled from an adult with an advanced solid tumor such as melanoma, head and neck, liver or kidney cancer. This sample comprised CD4+ or CD8+ T cells sorted from blood, obtained in a trial of the OX40 agonist ivuxolimab. The chain combines TRBV11-2 with TRBJ2-1; TRBD2 matches 8 bases. Here the CDR3 reads CASSSGLVVGNEQFF. The CDR3 coding sequence is TGTGCCAGCAGCTCGGGACTAGTCGTTGGCAATGAGCAGTTCTTC.